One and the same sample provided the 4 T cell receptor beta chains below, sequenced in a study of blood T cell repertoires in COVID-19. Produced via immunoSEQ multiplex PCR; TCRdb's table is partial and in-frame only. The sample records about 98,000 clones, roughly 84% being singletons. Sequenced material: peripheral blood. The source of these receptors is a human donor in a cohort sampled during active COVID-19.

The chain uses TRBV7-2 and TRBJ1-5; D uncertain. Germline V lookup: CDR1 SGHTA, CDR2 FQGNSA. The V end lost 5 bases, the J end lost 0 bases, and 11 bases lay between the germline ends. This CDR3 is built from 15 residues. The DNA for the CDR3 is TGTGCCAGCAGCCTGGGGAGCCTTAGCAATCAGCCCCAGCATTTT. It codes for CASSLGSLSNQPQHF.

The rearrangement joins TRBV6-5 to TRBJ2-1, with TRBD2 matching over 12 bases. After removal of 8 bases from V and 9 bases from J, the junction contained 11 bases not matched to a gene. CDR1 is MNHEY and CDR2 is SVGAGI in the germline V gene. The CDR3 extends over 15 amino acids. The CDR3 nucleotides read TGTGCCAGCTATTTACCGGGACTAGCGGGCCGTGAGCAGTTCTTC. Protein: CASYLPGLAGREQFF.

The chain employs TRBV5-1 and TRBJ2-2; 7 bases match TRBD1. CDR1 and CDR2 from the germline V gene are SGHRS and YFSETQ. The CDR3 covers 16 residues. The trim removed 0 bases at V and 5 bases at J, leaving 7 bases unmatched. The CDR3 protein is CASSLAEAGGTGELFF. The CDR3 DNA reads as TGCGCCAGCAGCTTGGCCGAGGCAGGGGGTACCGGGGAGCTGTTTTTT.

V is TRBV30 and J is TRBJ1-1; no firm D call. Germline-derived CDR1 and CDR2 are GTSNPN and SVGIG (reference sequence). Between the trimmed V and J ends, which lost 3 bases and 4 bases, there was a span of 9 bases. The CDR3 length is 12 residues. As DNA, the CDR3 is TGTGCCTGGAGGTGGAGTGCCACTGAAGCTTTCTTT. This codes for CAWRWSATEAFF.